This T cell receptor (beta chain) was identified during a study of cytomegalovirus exposure and HLA in healthy donors. PCR used 60 Vbeta primers and 13 Jbeta primers. Libraries were prepared by immunoSEQ multiplex PCR; TCRdb keeps only in-frame clonotypes and omits some of them. The table lists around 150,000 clones, approximately 80% of them singletons. A few counts support this clone. The source is a man in his thirties or forties in good health and CMV-seronegative. Sequenced sample: PBMCs.

The CDR3 region is CASSQVGATGYGYTF. In DNA form, the CDR3 reads TGCGCCAGCAGCCAAGTAGGGGCCACAGGGTATGGCTACACCTTC. The chain employs TRBV4-1 and TRBJ1-2, with D possibly TRBD1 on 6 matching bases. Trimming took off 1 base at V and 5 bases at J, with 14 bases between the two ends. CDR1 and CDR2 (germline): MGHRA, YSYEKL. The CDR3 runs 15 residues.